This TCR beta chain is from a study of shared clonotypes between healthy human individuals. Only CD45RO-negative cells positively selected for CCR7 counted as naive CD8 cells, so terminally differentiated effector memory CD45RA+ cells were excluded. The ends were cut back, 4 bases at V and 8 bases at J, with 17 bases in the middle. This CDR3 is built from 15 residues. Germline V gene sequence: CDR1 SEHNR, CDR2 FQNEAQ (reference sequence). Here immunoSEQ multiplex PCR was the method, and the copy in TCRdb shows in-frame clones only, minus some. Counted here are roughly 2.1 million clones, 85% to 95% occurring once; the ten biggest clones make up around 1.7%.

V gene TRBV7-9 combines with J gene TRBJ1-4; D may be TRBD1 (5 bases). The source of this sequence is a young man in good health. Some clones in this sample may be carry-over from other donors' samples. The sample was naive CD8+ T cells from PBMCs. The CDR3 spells CASSSPGGGGEKLFF. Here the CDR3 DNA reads TGTGCCAGCAGCTCCCCGGGGGGGGGAGGCGAAAAACTGTTTTTT.